This T cell receptor beta chain was documented in a study of early T cells in non-severe SARS-CoV-2 infection. Across the study: The authors sequenced bulk RNA from unsorted whole blood, leaving chains unpaired.

One entry per CDR3 protein, called by TCRdb with MiXCR from the 5' RACE reads. The data contain approximately 41,000 distinct CDR3 sequences, roughly 5% of them singletons. Per germline, CDR1 LNHDA and CDR2 SQIVND (reference sequence). After removal of 8 bases from V and 4 bases from J, the junction contained 8 bases not matched to a gene. This CDR3 is 14 amino acids long. The sequence was obtained from an adult who was a healthcare worker with PCR-confirmed SARS-CoV-2 infection or an uninfected control (not recorded which). The rearrangement uses TRBV19 and TRBJ1-2, with TRBD1 identical over 9 bases. The sequenced material came from whole blood. The CDR3 coding sequence is TGTGCCAGTGGCCGGGACAGGGAACGCTATGGCTACACCTTC. Residues: CASGRDRERYGYTF.